This T cell receptor beta chain was captured by sequencing in a study of memory CD4+ T cells and cytomegalovirus serostatus. TCRdb's copy holds only in-frame clones and misses some; the assay was immunoSEQ multiplex PCR. This table has tens of thousands of clones, around four fifths appearing once. This clone has a handful of counts. Its specificity is not known. Single viable CD3+CD4+CD8-CD45RO+ cells were sorted as the memory CD4+ T cells. Study-wide points: Median bootstrapped AUC for CMV status was about 0.95 originally, 0.85 to 0.92 US-trained. CD4+ memory repertoires contained about 40% of the roughly 150 reported CMV TCRbeta sequences.

Germline V gene lookup returns CDR1 MDHEN and CDR2 SYDVKM. Between the trimmed V and J ends, which lost 6 bases and 2 bases, there was a span of 14 bases. The CDR3 covers 15 residues. The receptor comes from an adult in good health and CMV-seropositive. V usage is TRBV28 and J usage is TRBJ1-5; D unresolved. The sequencing sample was made of memory CD4+ T cells from blood. DNA for the CDR3: TGTGCCAGCAGCCCCTGGAGTGGGGGCAATCAGCCCCAGCATTTT. Translation: CASSPWSGGNQPQHF.